This T cell receptor beta chain was observed in a study of cytomegalovirus exposure and HLA in healthy donors. Per germline, CDR1 ENHRY and CDR2 SYGVKD. Trimming took off 0 bases at V and 4 bases at J, with 16 bases between the two ends. This CDR3 spans 17 amino acids. Comment on this clone: Antigen unknown.

Study observations and caveats: In an earlier analysis, in 540 or so donors, most V segments appeared productive either ~87% or ~30% of the time.

Vbeta (60) and Jbeta (13) primers were used in the PCR. Method: immunoSEQ multiplex PCR; TCRdb's copy keeps in-frame clones and lacks some. The sample has about 180,000 clones, around three quarters seen once. The gene calls are TRBV10-3 and TRBJ1-5, with D unresolved. The TCR was taken from a woman between 25 and 40 years old in good health and CMV-seropositive. The sequenced sample was PBMCs. CDR3 region: CAISESRSRGENQPQHF. The CDR3 DNA follows: TGTGCCATCAGTGAGTCAAGGTCCCGGGGAGAAAATCAGCCCCAGCATTTT.